A selection of T cell receptor beta chains follows, all from one sample in a study of technical replicates of blood from a few donors. The repertoire was sequenced with immunoSEQ multiplex PCR; TCRdb's copy has only in-frame clones and lacks some. The table shows around 57,000 clones, with around 97% occurring only once. Sequencing was done on a sample of T cells isolated from PBMCs. Receptors originate from a human donor in good health. Both conserved end residues are part of each CDR3. The D gene is left open where the match is weak. Size is stated for part of the rows, as once, few or many counts, or as a class when the clone is expanded.

v_gene	abundance	d_gene	j_gene	CDR3nt	CDR3aa
TRBV2	once	TRBD2	TRBJ2-1	TGTGCCACCACAGGACTAGCGGGGTCATACAATGAGCAGTTCTTC	CATTGLAGSYNEQFF
TRBV19	-	-	TRBJ1-2	TGTGCCAGTAGTATCGATGGGGCTTCCTTCTATGGCTACACCTTC	CASSIDGASFYGYTF
TRBV27	-	-	TRBJ1-6	TGTGCCAGCAGTTTAGGAGGGCTCGCACCCCTCCACTTT	CASSLGGLAPLHF
TRBV7-6	-	-	TRBJ2-7	TGTGCCAGCAGCTTAGGGACAATCGGCGAGCAGTACTTC	CASSLGTIGEQYF
TRBV27	-	-	TRBJ2-7	TGTGCCAGCAGTTTTGGGGGAGGCCTGAACTACGAGCAGTACTTC	CASSFGGGLNYEQYF
TRBV27	-	TRBD2	TRBJ2-1	TGTGCCAGCAGTTTACTAGCGGGGGGTAGTGAGCAGTTCTTC	CASSLLAGGSEQFF
TRBV4-1	once	TRBD1	TRBJ1-6	TGCGCCAGCAGCCAACATTACCTGACAGGGGCACCCCTCCACTTT	CASSQHYLTGAPLHF
TRBV6-5	few	-	TRBJ1-5	TGTGCCAGCAGCCTAGGGGGACAGCCCCAGCATTTT	CASSLGGQPQHF
TRBV7-6	-	TRBD2	TRBJ2-5	TGTGCCAGCAGCCGTAAGCGGGGGGGCCCCCAAGAGACCCAGTACTTC	CASSRKRGGPQETQYF
TRBV4-1	-	TRBD2	TRBJ2-7	TGCGCCAGCAGCCAACCCACTAGCGGGTACTACGAGCAGTACTTC	CASSQPTSGYYEQYF
TRBV9	-	TRBD1	TRBJ2-1	TGTGCCAGCAGCGTGGGCAGGGGGCTCTCCTACAATGAGCAGTTCTTC	CASSVGRGLSYNEQFF
TRBV27	-	-	TRBJ2-7	TGTGCCAGCAGTTTAAGGTCCAGGGGGGCGTACTACGAGCAGTACTTC	CASSLRSRGAYYEQYF
TRBV6-6	-	-	TRBJ1-1	TGTGCCAGCAGTTACCAGGGGAGGAACACTGAAGCTTTCTTT	CASSYQGRNTEAFF
TRBV11-3	once	-	TRBJ1-2	TGTGCCAGCAGCATATTCAGGGAAAGTGGCTACACCTTC	CASSIFRESGYTF
TRBV28	-	-	TRBJ1-5	TGTGCCAGCACGGAGGTTAGCAATCAGCCCCAGCATTTT	CASTEVSNQPQHF
TRBV7-3	-	TRBD1	TRBJ2-7	TGTGCCAGCAGCTTAAGAGGTGGGACAGTTTCCTACGAGCAGTACTTC	CASSLRGGTVSYEQYF
TRBV13	-	-	TRBJ2-7	TGTGCCAGCAGCATAGGGGGCCAGGGGGGAGCCTACGAGCAGTACTTC	CASSIGGQGGAYEQYF
TRBV4-1	-	TRBD2	TRBJ2-1	TGCGCCAGCAGCCCCCTCGGGGGGAAGGGTGAGCAGTTCTTC	CASSPLGGKGEQFF
TRBV9	-	-	TRBJ1-6	TGTGCCAGCAGCGTAGGACAGGCGGCACGAAATTCACCCCTCCACTTT	CASSVGQAARNSPLHF
TRBV28	-	-	TRBJ2-1	TGTGCCAGCAGTTCCGTCACCGGGACTGCCGTTTTCTTC	CASSSVTGTAVFF
TRBV5-4	-	TRBD2	TRBJ2-1	TGTGCCAGCAGCTTCTGGCCGCTTAGCGGGGGGGATCAAAACAATGAGCAGTTCTTC	CASSFWPLSGGDQNNEQFF
TRBV19	-	TRBD2	TRBJ2-2	TGTGCCAGTAGCCCGGGGCGGGAGTACACCGGGGAGCTGTTTTTT	CASSPGREYTGELFF
TRBV7-9	-	TRBD2	TRBJ2-3	TGTGCCAGCAGCGCTAGCGGTCGCCCCCTAGATACGCAGTATTTT	CASSASGRPLDTQYF
TRBV2	-	TRBD1	TRBJ1-5	TGTGCCAGCAGTCGACAGGGCGGCAATCAGCCCCAGCATTTT	CASSRQGGNQPQHF